The clone carrying this TCR beta chain was seen a handful of times. What it recognizes is unknown. The sample comes from a study of beta chain features in type 1 diabetes. CD45RO/CCR7/CD25/CD127/CD95/CD27 sorting isolated CD4+ naive, central memory, regulatory and stem cell-like memory cells. Sequencing targeted expressed TCRB transcripts, as all isolated RNA had been reverse transcribed. This table comes from immunoSEQ multiplex PCR, and its TCRdb copy is limited to in-frame clones, with some not included. The repertoire consists of 300,000 to 400,000 clones, with roughly 9.6% occurring once and the leading ten covering about 0.015%. General study findings and limits: Cells with high TCR expression could be over-represented when cDNA is sequenced. Insertion counts at VDJ junctions were lower in type 1 diabetes patients, who also showed more deletions there. Among all four CD4+ subsets, Type 1 diabetes patients had TCRB CDR3s that were moderately but significantly shorter.

Looked up from germline, CDR1 is MNHEY and CDR2 is SVGAGI. This CDR3 is built from 14 residues. The junction had 9 bases not matched to a gene; V was cut back by 10 bases and J by 1 base. This TCR was sampled from a woman aged 25 to 45 in good health. The source material was naive CD4+ T cells from blood. The chain uses TRBV6-5 and TRBJ2-5, with 7 bases aligning to TRBD1. The CDR3: CAIAAGTVQETQYF. The CDR3 DNA reads TGTGCCATCGCCGCCGGGACAGTCCAAGAGACCCAGTACTTC.